The clone carrying this T cell receptor (beta chain) was seen a single time. Looked up from germline, CDR1 is WNHNN and CDR2 is SYGVQD (reference sequence). With 6 bases clipped from V and 1 base from J, the junction kept 9 bases outside the gene matches. There are 16 residues in the CDR3. The sample belongs to a study of blood T cell repertoires in COVID-19. This study enrolled people aged roughly 18 to 89 from around 26 US geographic areas. Categorization into cohorts depended on clinical history that participants reported. What the recovered Cohort 3 donors had was two negative PCRs, clearance, or symptom resolution. Study processing details: Quantification of nucleated cells was approximated via reference gene primer amplification. Produced via immunoSEQ multiplex PCR; TCRdb's table is partial and in-frame only. The V and J calls and clone size come from that table; D and trimming were worked out from the DNA. The sample contains 200,000 or so clones, roughly 90% of which appear only once.

The receptor was isolated from a woman in her late teens or twenties who had recovered from COVID-19. The sample taken for sequencing was PBMCs or T cells enriched from blood (not recorded which). The rearrangement joins TRBV10-1 to TRBJ1-5; 7 bases line up with TRBD1. As DNA, the CDR3 is TGCGCCAGCAGGGGGCTAGACAGGGTAAGCAATCAGCCCCAGCATTTT. As protein: CASRGLDRVSNQPQHF.